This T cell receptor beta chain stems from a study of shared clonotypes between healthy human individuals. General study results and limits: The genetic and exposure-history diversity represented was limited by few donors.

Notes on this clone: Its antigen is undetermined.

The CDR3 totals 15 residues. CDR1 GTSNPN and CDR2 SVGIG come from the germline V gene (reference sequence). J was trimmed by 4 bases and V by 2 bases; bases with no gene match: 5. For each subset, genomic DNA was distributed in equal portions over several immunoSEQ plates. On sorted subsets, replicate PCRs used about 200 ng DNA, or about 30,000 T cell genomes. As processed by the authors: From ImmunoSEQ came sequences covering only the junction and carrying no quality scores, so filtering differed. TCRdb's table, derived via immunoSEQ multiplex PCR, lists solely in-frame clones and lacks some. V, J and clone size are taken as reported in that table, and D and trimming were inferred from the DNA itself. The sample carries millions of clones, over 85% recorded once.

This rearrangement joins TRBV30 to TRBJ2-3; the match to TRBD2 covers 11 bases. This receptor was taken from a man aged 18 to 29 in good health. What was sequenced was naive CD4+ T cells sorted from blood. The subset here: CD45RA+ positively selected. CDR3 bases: TGTGCCTGGAGTCGACTAGCGGGGTCATCAGATACGCAGTATTTT. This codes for CAWSRLAGSSDTQYF.